The 20 T cell receptor beta chains below all came from one sample that was sequenced in a study of T cell responses to AZD1222 COVID-19 vaccine. The data were produced by immunoSEQ multiplex PCR, yet TCRdb's version contains in-frame clones alone and is incomplete. The sample contains some 110,000 clones, 85% to 90% of which appear only once. The sequencing here drew on peripheral blood, taken on day 0 of AZD1222 vaccination. These receptors all stem from an adult in good health.

This chain links TRBV6-6 with TRBJ1-2, with 9 bases matching TRBD1. The junction had 6 bases not matched to a gene; V was cut back by 8 bases and J by 8 bases. CDR1 is MNHNY and CDR2 is SVGAGI in the germline V gene (reference sequence). This CDR3 has 12 residues. CDR3 loop: CASVGTGQGYTF. CDR3 nucleotide sequence: TGTGCCAGCGTAGGGACAGGGCAAGGCTACACCTTC.

The chain recombines TRBV5-5 with TRBJ2-2; 13 positions agree with TRBD2. The CDR3 length is 15 residues. Germline CDR1 is SGHKS and CDR2 is YYEKEE (reference sequence). V dropped 6 bases and J dropped 5; count of bases not matched to a gene: 4. The CDR3 reads CASTKGLAGTGELFF. Written as DNA, the CDR3 is TGTGCCAGCACAAAGGGACTAGCGGGAACCGGGGAGCTGTTTTTT. Looking up the rest from reference TRBV5-5 and TRBJ2-2 gives the full variable domain: DAGVTQSPTHLIKTRGQQVTLRCSPISGHKSVSWYQQVLGQGPQFIFQYYEKEERGRGNFPDRFSARQFPNYSSELNVNALLLGDSALYLCASTKGLAGTGELFFGEGSRLTVL.

This clone has just one count. CDR3 nucleotide sequence: TGTGCCAGCTCACCAGCCCTGGACTCCCGGCGGGCTTTCTTT. Translated, it gives CASSPALDSRRAFF. This chain joins TRBV18 and TRBJ1-1, with D hard to call. CDR3 size: 14 residues. V lost 2 bases to trimming and J lost 11 bases, with 18 bases between them. The germline V gene encodes CDR1 KGHSH and CDR2 LQKENI. Combining the CDR3 with reference TRBV18 and TRBJ1-1 gives the whole variable domain NAGVMQNPRHLVRRRGQEARLRCSPMKGHSHVYWYRQLPEEGLKFMVYLQKENIIDESGMPKERFSAEFPKEGPSILRIQQVVRGDSAAYFCASSPALDSRRAFFGQGTRLTVV.

V and J are TRBV11-2 and TRBJ1-6; weak D call: TRBD1 (6 bases). The CDR3 extends over 17 amino acids. Trimming cost V 5 bases and J 6 bases, with 20 bases left between them. Germline V gene sequence: CDR1 SGHAT, CDR2 FQNNGV. CDR3 bases: TGTGCCAGCAGCCCTTTACCCCGGACAGCGCTTAATTCACCCCTCCACTTT. Translated, it gives CASSPLPRTALNSPLHF.

V usage is TRBV30 and J usage is TRBJ1-6, with D possibly TRBD1 on 5 matching bases. Germline V gives CDR1 GTSNPN, CDR2 SVGIG (reference sequence). V lost 5 bases and J 0 bases, leaving 8 bases between the germline ends. This CDR3 has 14 amino acids. As DNA, the CDR3 is TGTGCCTGGCAAAGGGGCTCCTATAATTCACCCCTCCACTTT. It yields the protein CAWQRGSYNSPLHF.

This chain links TRBV7-9 with TRBJ1-1; unclear D gene. The ends were cut back, 1 base at V and 1 base at J, with 7 bases in the middle. Germline CDR1 SEHNR, CDR2 FQNEAQ (reference sequence). This CDR3 has 14 residues. DNA of the CDR3: TGTGCCAGCAGCTTAGGTACAGCGAACACTGAAGCTTTCTTT. Its translation is CASSLGTANTEAFF.

The chain joins TRBV5-1 to TRBJ1-2, with TRBD1 identical over 7 bases. Losses at the gene ends were 3 bases for V and 4 bases for J; bases not matched to a gene: 9. Germline V gene sequence: CDR1 SGHRS, CDR2 YFSETQ. This CDR3 has 15 residues. CDR3 DNA sequence: TGCGCCAGCAGCTCGCAGGGACAGAGCGTCTATGGCTACACCTTC. Translation gives CASSSQGQSVYGYTF.

This chain connects TRBV7-2 to TRBJ2-7; no clear D. The CDR3 spans 15 residues. Trimming took 5 bases from V and 5 from J, leaving 19 bases between them. Germline V gene data show CDR1 as SGHTA and CDR2 as FQGNSA. DNA for the CDR3: TGTGCCAGCAGCATATACGGACGGTCTTGGGACGAGCAGTACTTC. Translating gives CASSIYGRSWDEQYF. The full variable domain, its missing parts supplied by reference TRBV7-2 and TRBJ2-7, is GAGVSQSPSNKVTEKGKDVELRCDPISGHTALYWYRQSLGQGLEFLIYFQGNSAPDKSGLPSDRFSAERTGGSVSTLTIQRTQQEDSAVYLCASSIYGRSWDEQYFGPGTRLTVT.

This chain connects TRBV7-2 to TRBJ1-5, with D unclear. This CDR3 comprises 15 residues. Germline CDR1 and CDR2: SGHTA and FQGNSA. The V end lost 1 base, the J end lost 4 bases, and 11 bases lay between the germline ends. In DNA, the CDR3 is TGTGCCAGCAGCTTAGGGGTAGGTCCAAATCAGCCCCAGCATTTT. This translates into CASSLGVGPNQPQHF. Based on the CDR3 plus reference TRBV7-2 and TRBJ1-5, the full variable domain is GAGVSQSPSNKVTEKGKDVELRCDPISGHTALYWYRQSLGQGLEFLIYFQGNSAPDKSGLPSDRFSAERTGGSVSTLTIQRTQQEDSAVYLCASSLGVGPNQPQHFGDGTRLSIL.

The chain couples TRBV19 to TRBJ2-7; the D gene is possibly TRBD1 (6 bases). CDR1 and CDR2 (germline): LNHDA, SQIVND (reference sequence). Trimming stripped 4 bases from V and 2 bases from J, with 15 bases between. The CDR3 has 15 residues. The CDR3 bases are TGTGCCAGTAGTACCTTTGGGGGCGGGCCCTACGAGCAGTACTTC. Protein: CASSTFGGGPYEQYF.

The V gene is TRBV11-2, the J gene TRBJ1-1; D remains unclear. Germline V gene lookup returns CDR1 SGHAT and CDR2 FQNNGV. The length of the CDR3 is 13 residues. Trimming left V 3 bases short and J 1 base short, with 6 bases between. CDR3 nucleotide sequence: TGTGCCAGCAGCTTGTGGCGGAACACTGAAGCTTTCTTT. It codes for CASSLWRNTEAFF.

The J gene is TRBJ1-1, the V gene TRBV6-5, with D unresolved. CDR1 is MNHEY and CDR2 is SVGAGI in the germline V gene. V lost 9 bases, J lost 0 bases, and 5 bases lay in between. This CDR3 contains 11 residues. This CDR3 reads CASWVNTEAFF. CDR3 in DNA: TGTGCCAGTTGGGTGAACACTGAAGCTTTCTTT.

This rearrangement joins TRBV9 to TRBJ2-3, with a weak D call TRBD2 (6 bases). The CDR3 totals 13 residues. CDR1 and CDR2 (germline): SGDLS, YYNGEE. V was clipped by 3 bases and J by 4 bases, with 9 bases between them. The CDR3 sequence: CASSGKRADTQYF. CDR3 nucleotide sequence: TGTGCCAGCAGCGGCAAGCGGGCAGATACGCAGTATTTT.

This clone was seen a single time. The rearrangement links TRBV6-5 to TRBJ1-1; 7 bases map to TRBD1. The V segment lost 6 bases and the J segment 0 bases; nucleotides outside the gene matches: 7. Germline V gene data show CDR1 as MNHEY and CDR2 as SVGAGI. CDR3 length: 15 residues. CDR3 DNA: TGTGCCAGCAGCCGGGACAGCGTAATGAACACTGAAGCTTTCTTT. Translating gives CASSRDSVMNTEAFF.

J is TRBJ1-6 and V is TRBV21-1; the table's D gene call, TRBD1, was not cross checked with the DNA. TRBV21-1 is a pseudogene. The CDR3 is made up of 18 amino acids. CDR3 sequence reads: CASSREPRDRGRGSPLHF. In nucleotides, the CDR3 is TGTGCCAGCAGCAGAGAGCCCCGGGACAGGGGGCGAGGATCACCCCTCCACTTT.

This clone showed up just once. The chain couples TRBV28 to TRBJ2-1, with D perhaps TRBD1 or TRBD2 (5 bases each). This CDR3 contains 14 residues. CDR1 and CDR2 (germline): MDHEN, SYDVKM. V lost 0 bases to trimming and J lost 7 bases, with 10 bases between them. CDR3 nucleotides: TGTGCCAGCAGTTTATGGGGGACGGGTAATGAGCAGTTCTTC. As protein: CASSLWGTGNEQFF.

On this clone itself: Other DNA sequences within the sample encode an identical CDR3. J is TRBJ2-7 and V is TRBV9, with 10 nucleotides matching TRBD1. CDR3 length: 16 amino acids. The V segment lost 2 bases and the J segment 4 bases; nucleotides outside the gene matches: 9. Germline CDR1 and CDR2: SGDLS and YYNGEE. CDR3 residues: CASSVAPGQGTYEQYF. The DNA for the CDR3 is TGTGCCAGCAGCGTTGCCCCGGGACAGGGGACTTACGAGCAGTACTTC.

The chain is built from TRBV29-1 and TRBJ2-3; 7 bases map to TRBD2. V shed 4 bases and J 4 bases; nucleotides not matched to a gene: 5. The CDR3 sequence is 13 residues long. Germline V lookup: CDR1 SQVTM, CDR2 ANQGSEA. Here the CDR3 reads CSVGGRGSDTQYF. DNA for the CDR3: TGCAGCGTTGGCGGGAGAGGGTCAGATACGCAGTATTTT.

The rearrangement uses TRBV7-9 and TRBJ1-1; the D is unclear. Germline lookup yields CDR1 SEHNR and CDR2 FQNEAQ (reference sequence). Trimming removed 5 bases from V and 5 bases from J, with 15 bases in between. The CDR3 has 14 residues. The CDR3 DNA reads as TGTGCCAGCAGCGGGGTGGCAGGTGGGACTGAAGCTTTCTTT. The encoded protein is CASSGVAGGTEAFF.

The chain carries TRBV5-6 and TRBJ1-5, with 7 nucleotides matching TRBD1. V was pared by 1 base and J by 2 bases, with 9 bases of the junction left unmatched. The CDR3 consists of 17 residues. Germline loops: CDR1 SGHDT, CDR2 YYEEEE. In DNA form, the CDR3 reads TGTGCCAGCAGCTTGAGGCCCAGGGGGAGCGGCAATCAGCCCCAGCATTTT. Translating gives CASSLRPRGSGNQPQHF.